The rows below give T cell receptor beta chains drawn from one sample of a study of blood T cell repertoires in COVID-19. TCRdb's copy holds only in-frame clones and misses some; the assay was immunoSEQ multiplex PCR. The repertoire holds about 210,000 clones, more than 65% seen once, with roughly 10% in the top ten. The sample was peripheral blood. Receptors were obtained from a man in his forties or fifties with active or convalescent COVID-19. The CDR3 runs from the conserved cysteine through the conserved F or W. A D gene is named only where the DNA matches it firmly. Clone size, where shown, is once, few, many, or a class for clones that have expanded.

TRBV7-6,NA,TRBJ2-5,TRBD2,TGTGCCAGCAGCTCCCCGGTCGGAGCGGGAGGGGAGACCCAGTACTTC,CASSSPVGAGGETQYF
TRBV2,NA,TRBJ1-4,NA,TGTGCCAGCGACTCCTCTGCAACTAATGAAAAACTGTTTTTT,CASDSSATNEKLFF
TRBV10-3,NA,TRBJ1-1,NA,TGTGCCATCAGTGCGATCGGGGGGGCCCTAGGCACTGAAGCTTTCTTT,CAISAIGGALGTEAFF
TRBV19,once,TRBJ2-1,NA,TGTGCCAGTAGTATGGGCAGATATAATGAGCAGTTCTTC,CASSMGRYNEQFF
TRBV6-2/TRBV6-3,NA,TRBJ2-5,TRBD2,TGTGCCAGCAGTTTCCGGACTAGCGGGAGCCAAGAGACCCAGTACTTC,CASSFRTSGSQETQYF
TRBV15,NA,TRBJ2-3,TRBD2,TGTGCCACCAGGAGCGGGAGAACGGGCACAGATACGCAGTATTTT,CATRSGRTGTDTQYF
TRBV4-1,NA,TRBJ1-4,TRBD1,TGCGCCAGCAGCCAAGAAAATTATCAGGGGGCGGGTGAAAAACTGTTTTTT,CASSQENYQGAGEKLFF
TRBV2,NA,TRBJ1-2,NA,TGTGCCAGCAGCTACGTACAGGGTAACTATGGCTACACCTTC,CASSYVQGNYGYTF
TRBV2,NA,TRBJ1-2,NA,TGTGCCAGCAGTGCAGGGGCCTCCGGGGTTGGCTACACCTTC,CASSAGASGVGYTF
TRBV3-1/TRBV3-2,few,TRBJ1-1,NA,TGTGCCAGCAGCCCAACAGGAGCTGAAGCTTTCTTT,CASSPTGAEAFF